These T cell receptor beta chains were read from a single sample in a study of Tregs in tolerant kidney transplant recipients. Clones were read by immunoSEQ multiplex PCR, and TCRdb kept only the in-frame ones, dropping some. The profile shows approximately 69,000 clones, about 89% of them singletons. Sequenced material: CD4+ T cells from blood, taken before the transplant. The receptors come from a human donor who received a combined kidney and bone marrow transplant. The CDR3 runs from the conserved cysteine through the conserved F or W. The D gene is left open where the match is weak. Clone size is given for some rows only: seen once, a few or many times, or a class if the clone is expanded.

>TRBV4-1|TRBJ2-3|.|.
CASSPGGDTQYF
TGCGCCAGCAGCCCAGGGGGGGATACGCAGTATTTT
>TRBV5-1|TRBJ2-3|.|.
CASRGVGTQYF
TGCGCCAGCAGGGGAGTTGGTACGCAGTATTTT
>TRBV2|TRBJ1-5|.|.
CASSEQGGNQPQHF
TGTGCCAGCAGTGAACAGGGTGGCAATCAGCCCCAGCATTTT
>TRBV28|TRBJ1-2|.|.
CASSLQGYYGYTF
TGTGCCAGCAGTTTGCAGGGATACTATGGCTACACCTTC
>TRBV18|TRBJ1-3|.|.
CASSPLDTISGNTIYF
TGTGCCAGCTCACCACTCGACACGATCTCTGGAAACACCATATATTTT
>TRBV9|TRBJ2-5|.|TRBD2
CASSVGGAGGIQETQYF
TGTGCCAGCAGCGTAGGGGGAGCGGGAGGGATCCAAGAGACCCAGTACTTC
>TRBV25-1|TRBJ2-7|few|TRBD1
CASSELRGGIDEQYF
TGTGCCAGCAGTGAACTAAGAGGGGGCATAGACGAGCAGTACTTC
>TRBV28|TRBJ1-1|few|TRBD1
CASSKTGALNTEAFF
TGTGCCAGCAGCAAGACAGGGGCCCTGAACACTGAAGCTTTCTTT
>TRBV30|TRBJ1-6|once|.
CAWSPGIDNSPLHF
TGTGCCTGGAGTCCAGGTATAGACAATTCACCCCTCCACTTT
>TRBV7-2|TRBJ2-2|.|.
CASSPQQGDGELFF
TGTGCCAGCAGCCCACAACAGGGTGACGGGGAGCTGTTTTTT
>TRBV5-1|TRBJ2-1|.|TRBD1
CASSPGQGSSEQFF
TGCGCCAGCAGTCCGGGACAGGGAAGTAGTGAGCAGTTCTTC
>TRBV28|TRBJ2-3|.|.
CASSLSGLADTQYF
TGTGCCAGCAGTTTATCAGGTCTCGCAGATACGCAGTATTTT
>TRBV9|TRBJ2-7|.|.
CASSGSGTAYEQYF
TGTGCCAGCAGCGGTAGCGGTACCGCCTACGAGCAGTACTTC
>TRBV2|TRBJ1-5|few|.
CASSLNQPQHF
TGTGCCAGCAGTCTGAATCAGCCCCAGCATTTT
>TRBV10-3|TRBJ2-7|.|TRBD1
CAIREQGSYEQYF
TGTGCCATCAGGGAACAGGGGTCCTACGAGCAGTACTTC
>TRBV5-1|TRBJ2-7|.|TRBD2
CASSRDSGSSYEQYF
TGCGCCAGCAGTCGGGATAGCGGGAGCTCCTACGAGCAGTACTTC
>TRBV9|TRBJ2-1|.|TRBD2
CASSGRGTPGTSGRSEQFF
TGTGCCAGCAGCGGGAGGGGGACACCCGGGACTAGCGGGAGGAGTGAGCAGTTCTTC
>TRBV11-1|TRBJ1-2|.|TRBD1
CASSPGDRVDGYTF
TGTGCCAGCAGCCCCGGGGACAGGGTGGATGGCTACACCTTC
>TRBV7-3|TRBJ2-5|.|.
CASSLNGFQETQYF
TGTGCCAGCAGCTTAAACGGGTTCCAAGAGACCCAGTACTTC
>TRBV2|TRBJ2-1|.|TRBD2
CASSDSGTSGSYNEQFF
TGTGCCAGCAGTGACTCCGGGACTAGCGGCTCCTACAATGAGCAGTTCTTC
>TRBV19|TRBJ2-7|.|TRBD2
CASTPRLAGGRGEQYF
TGTGCCAGTACCCCCCGGCTAGCGGGAGGCCGCGGCGAGCAGTACTTC
>TRBV6-6|TRBJ1-5|once|.
CASSPRSEGQPQHF
TGTGCCAGCAGTCCGCGTTCAGAGGGACAGCCCCAGCATTTT
>TRBV10-3|TRBJ2-7|.|.
CASWGGQGASYEQYF
TGTGCCAGCTGGGGGGGGCAGGGGGCGTCCTACGAGCAGTACTTC
>TRBV6-5|TRBJ1-1|.|TRBD1
CASSGTGGTEAFF
TGTGCCAGCAGCGGGACAGGGGGTACTGAAGCTTTCTTT
>TRBV5-4|TRBJ2-1|.|TRBD2
CASSVGGEKLNEQFF
TGTGCCAGCAGCGTTGGGGGGGAGAAGTTGAATGAGCAGTTCTTC
>TRBV5-1|TRBJ2-3|few|TRBD2
CASSPLAGAGTDTQYF
TGCGCCAGCAGTCCCCTAGCGGGAGCTGGCACAGATACGCAGTATTTT
>TRBV7-2|TRBJ2-1|.|.
CASSSEIYNEQFF
TGTGCCAGCAGCTCAGAAATCTACAATGAGCAGTTCTTC
>TRBV27|TRBJ2-7|.|.
CASSSTFSSYEQYF
TGTGCCAGCAGTTCCACCTTCAGCTCCTACGAGCAGTACTTC
>TRBV19|TRBJ2-6|.|TRBD1
CASRQQGVWSGANVLTF
TGTGCCAGTAGGCAACAGGGGGTTTGGTCTGGGGCCAACGTCCTGACTTTC
>TRBV28|TRBJ1-1|once|TRBD1
CASSGTGGLGTEAFF
TGTGCCAGCAGTGGGACAGGGGGCTTGGGCACTGAAGCTTTCTTT
>TRBV5-1|TRBJ2-5|.|TRBD1
CASSWDRGETQYF
TGCGCCAGCAGTTGGGACAGAGGCGAGACCCAGTACTTC
>TRBV5-5|TRBJ2-7|.|.
CASTLWGWDTSYF
TGTGCCAGCACCTTGTGGGGATGGGACACCTCATATTTC
>TRBV6-5|TRBJ1-3|.|.
CASSSPQGSGNTIYF
TGTGCCAGCAGTTCACCTCAGGGGTCCGGAAACACCATATATTTT
>TRBV29-1|TRBJ2-5|.|.
CSARLPWVLATQYF
TGCAGCGCTCGACTGCCGTGGGTTTTAGCGACCCAGTACTTC
>TRBV11-2|TRBJ2-2|.|.
CASSSAYYTGELFF
TGTGCCAGCAGCTCCGCCTACTACACCGGGGAGCTGTTTTTT
>TRBV27|TRBJ2-1|.|TRBD2
CASSVPGTIYNEQFF
TGTGCCAGCAGTGTCCCCGGGACTATATACAATGAGCAGTTCTTC
>TRBV7-2|TRBJ1-4|.|TRBD1
CASNPTGTGTEELFF
TGTGCCAGCAACCCCACCGGGACAGGCACGGAGGAACTGTTTTTT
>TRBV28|TRBJ2-2|.|TRBD2
CASVPGLANTGELFF
TGTGCCAGCGTACCGGGACTAGCGAACACCGGGGAGCTGTTTTTT
>TRBV18|TRBJ2-5|.|TRBD2
CASSPGREETQYF
TGTGCCAGCTCACCAGGGCGGGAGGAGACCCAGTACTTC
>TRBV19|TRBJ2-6|.|.
CASSIVGDSGANVLTF
TGTGCCAGTAGTATAGTAGGGGACTCTGGGGCCAACGTCCTGACTTTC
>TRBV28|TRBJ2-7|.|.
CASSLQGEEQYF
TGTGCCAGCAGTCTCCAGGGTGAGGAGCAGTACTTC
>TRBV28|TRBJ2-3|.|.
CASSLLGSASTDTQYF
TGTGCCAGCAGTTTACTAGGTAGCGCGAGCACAGATACGCAGTATTTT
>TRBV28|TRBJ1-2|once|TRBD1
CASSSGQESYGYTF
TGTGCCAGCAGTTCGGGACAGGAGAGCTATGGCTACACCTTC
>TRBV10-3|TRBJ1-1|.|.
CAISVEGSLTEAFF
TGTGCCATCAGTGTTGAGGGAAGCCTCACTGAAGCTTTCTTT
>TRBV9|TRBJ2-1|.|.
CASSLLTSPNEQFF
TGTGCCAGCAGCCTACTCACGTCACCCAATGAGCAGTTCTTC
>TRBV6-1|TRBJ2-3|few|TRBD2
CASSETAGARTDTQYF
TGTGCCAGCAGTGAAACAGCGGGGGCACGCACAGATACGCAGTATTTT
>TRBV4-3|TRBJ2-3|.|TRBD2
CASSLSYGRGLAGSTDTQYF
TGCGCCAGCAGCCTCTCTTATGGTCGAGGGCTAGCGGGATCCACAGATACGCAGTATTTT
>TRBV7-3|TRBJ2-2|.|.
CASATGLTGELFF
TGTGCCAGCGCAACAGGGCTCACCGGGGAGCTGTTTTTT